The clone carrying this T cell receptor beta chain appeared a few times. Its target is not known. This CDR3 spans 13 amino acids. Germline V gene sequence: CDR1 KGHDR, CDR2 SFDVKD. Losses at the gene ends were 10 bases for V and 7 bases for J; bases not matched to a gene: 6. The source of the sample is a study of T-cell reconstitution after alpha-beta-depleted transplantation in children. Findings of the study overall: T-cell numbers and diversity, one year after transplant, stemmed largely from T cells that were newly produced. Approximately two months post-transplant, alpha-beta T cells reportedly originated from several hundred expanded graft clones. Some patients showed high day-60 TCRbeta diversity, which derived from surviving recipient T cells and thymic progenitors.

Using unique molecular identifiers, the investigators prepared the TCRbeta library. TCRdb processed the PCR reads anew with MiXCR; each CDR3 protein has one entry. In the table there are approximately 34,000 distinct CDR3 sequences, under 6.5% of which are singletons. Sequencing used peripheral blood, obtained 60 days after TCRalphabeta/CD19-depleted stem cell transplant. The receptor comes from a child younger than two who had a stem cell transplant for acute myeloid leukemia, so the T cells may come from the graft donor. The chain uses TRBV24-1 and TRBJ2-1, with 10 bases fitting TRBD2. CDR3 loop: CATASGRGNEQFF. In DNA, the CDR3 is TGTGCCACAGCCAGCGGGAGGGGAAATGAGCAGTTCTTC.